One sample yielded the 5 T cell receptor beta chains listed below, sequenced in a study of control samples from healthy donors and cancer patients. Measured with immunoSEQ multiplex PCR; TCRdb has only the in-frame clones, and not every one. The sample yields tens of thousands of clones, 80% to 95% seen once. The sample comprised PBMCs. These receptors all come from a woman aged 40-49 years with lung cancer.

The chain is built from TRBV5-5 and TRBJ1-1, with 7 bases lining up with TRBD1. Germline V lookup: CDR1 SGHKS, CDR2 YYEKEE (reference sequence). CDR3 length equals 14 residues. J lost 5 bases, V lost 3 bases, and 7 bases had no gene match. CDR3 sequence: CASSSSTGRTEAFF. The CDR3, as DNA: TGTGCCAGCAGCTCTTCGACAGGGAGGACTGAAGCTTTCTTT.

J is TRBJ2-7 and V is TRBV29-1; D may correspond to TRBD1 or TRBD2 (5 bases each). CDR3 size: 12 residues. V was shortened by 1 base and J by 7 bases, with 11 bases between the two germline ends. The germline gives CDR1 SQVTM, CDR2 ANQGSEA. CDR3 coding DNA: TGCAGCGTTGAAGGACAGCGGCGTGAGCAGTACTTC. Residues: CSVEGQRREQYF.

The chain joins TRBV4-1 to TRBJ2-1, with 9 bases matching TRBD1. The junction had 5 bases not matched to a gene; V was cut back by 5 bases and J by 3 bases. CDR1 and CDR2 from the germline V gene are MGHRA and YSYEKL. The CDR3 is 15 residues long. CDR3 protein: CASSSGTGIYNEQFF. CDR3 coding DNA: TGCGCCAGCAGCTCCGGGACAGGGATCTACAATGAGCAGTTCTTC.

The chain uses TRBV2 and TRBJ1-6; D call uncertain. CDR1 is SNHLY, CDR2 FYNNEI, per germline. Between the trimmed V and J ends, which lost 2 bases and 10 bases, there was a span of 15 bases. The CDR3 runs to 15 residues. Here the CDR3 DNA reads TGTGCCAGCAGTGAAAGGGAACCGACTTGGTCACCCCTCCACTTT. Translating it yields CASSEREPTWSPLHF.

The chain carries TRBV5-1 and TRBJ1-5; TRBD1 matches at 7 bases. V trimming: 1 base; J trimming: 5 bases; junction bases outside the gene matches: 6. The CDR3 totals 15 residues. From germline, CDR1 is SGHRS and CDR2 YFSETQ. CDR3 protein: CASSLSGGKDQPQHF. The CDR3, as DNA: TGCGCCAGCAGCTTGTCAGGGGGGAAGGATCAGCCCCAGCATTTT.